Shown below are 3 T cell receptor beta chains from a single sample sequenced in a study of cytomegalovirus exposure and HLA in healthy donors. The PCR was carried out with 60 Vbeta primers and 13 Jbeta primers. Sequenced by immunoSEQ multiplex PCR; TCRdb stores in-frame clones only, minus some. The repertoire consists of 140,000 to 150,000 clones, with 65% to 85% occurring once and the leading ten covering less than 5%. Sequences were obtained from PBMCs. The receptors were sampled from a male donor in good health and CMV-seronegative.

The rearrangement uses TRBV19 and TRBJ2-2, with unresolved D. The germline V and J ends were trimmed by 2 bases and 0 bases, with 7 bases remaining between them. The germline CDR1 and CDR2 sequences are LNHDA and SQIVND (reference sequence). The length of the CDR3 is 15 residues. The CDR3 DNA reads as TGTGCCAGTAGTATAAGGCGGACGAACACCGGGGAGCTGTTTTTT. It specifies CASSIRRTNTGELFF.

This sequence joins TRBV19 and TRBJ2-1, with D perhaps matching TRBD1 (6 bases). There are 15 residues in the CDR3. V lost 3 bases to trimming and J lost 1 base, with 10 bases between them. Germline CDR1 LNHDA, CDR2 SQIVND (reference sequence). The CDR3 is CASSMRGSSYNEQFF. In nucleotides, the CDR3 is TGTGCCAGTAGTATGAGGGGGAGTTCCTACAATGAGCAGTTCTTC.

V is TRBV7-2 and J is TRBJ2-3, with 7 positions matching TRBD2. Trimming removed 1 base from V and 1 base from J; junction bases left unmatched: 2. This CDR3 is 15 amino acids long. Germline lookup yields CDR1 SGHTA and CDR2 FQGNSA. The CDR3 spells CASSLGAGRTDTQYF. CDR3 nucleotide sequence: TGTGCCAGCAGCTTAGGAGCGGGGCGCACAGATACGCAGTATTTT.